What follows describes a single T cell receptor (beta chain). The entry originates in a study of blood T cell repertoires in COVID-19. About the research overall: Samples taken during acute and convalescent COVID-19 were collected in the United States, Italy and Spain. The cDNA or gDNA used as material had been derived from T cells, B-cell-depleted T cells, or PBMCs.

The length of the CDR3 is 17 residues. Germline CDR1 and CDR2: LGHNA and YNFKEQ. V was cut by 0 bases and J by 9 bases, with 18 bases left in between. In the original processing: Estimation of nucleated cell counts relied on the amplification of reference gene primers. Clones were read by immunoSEQ multiplex PCR, and TCRdb kept only the in-frame ones, dropping some. The DNA gave D and trimming, while V, J and clone size come from that table. This table has over 85,000 clones, about 85% appearing once. The chain links TRBV4-2 to TRBJ1-6; D remains unclear. This TCR was sampled from a human donor in a cohort sampled during active COVID-19. Sequenced material: peripheral blood. This CDR3 is CASSQDYYGELSSPLHF. The CDR3 DNA reads TGTGCCAGCAGCCAAGATTATTACGGCGAACTAAGTTCACCCCTCCACTTT.